The count of the clone carrying this T cell receptor (beta chain) is one. There are 10 residues in the CDR3. This record comes from a study of CD8 T cells in Susac syndrome. RNA in amounts of roughly 0.5 to 1 ug was reverse transcribed with random hexamers. One entry per CDR3 protein, called by TCRdb with MiXCR from the immunoSEQ multiplex PCR reads. The table has about 100,000 distinct CDR3 sequences, around 96% seen once. Sequenced input: CD8+ T cells from PBMCs. This TCR was recovered from a human donor with Susac syndrome. The V gene is TRBV21-1, the J gene TRBJ2-1; TRBD1, the table's D call, lacks a check against the DNA. TRBV21-1 is recorded as a pseudogene. This chain's CDR3 is CASRGRGQFF. The CDR3 DNA sequence: TGTGCCAGCAGGGGAAGGGGGCAGTTCTTC.